What follows are 32 T cell receptor beta chains derived from one specimen sequenced in a study of blood T cell repertoires in COVID-19. The data were produced by immunoSEQ multiplex PCR, yet TCRdb's version contains in-frame clones alone and is incomplete. The data hold roughly 230,000 clones, with approximately 84% observed a single time. The material sequenced was peripheral blood. Every receptor here comes from a man aged 40-49 years with acute or convalescent COVID-19.

This clone was picked up one time. The CDR3 region has the DNA TGCAGCGTACTCCAGGGGTCCTCCTACGAGCAGTACTTC. This gives the protein CSVLQGSSYEQYF. V is TRBV29-1 and J is TRBJ2-7, with D tentatively TRBD1 (6 bases). The CDR3 loop spans 13 amino acids. V was cut by 6 bases and J by 0 bases, with 12 bases left in between. Germline CDR1 reads SQVTM; CDR2 reads ANQGSEA.

This clone was seen more than once but under ten times. The rearrangement uses TRBV27 and TRBJ1-2, with TRBD1 matching 8 bases. Germline CDR1 MNHEY, CDR2 SMNVEV (reference sequence). V gave up 2 bases and J gave up 5 bases; unmatched junction bases: 1. The CDR3 loop spans 13 amino acids. The CDR3 region has the DNA TGTGCCAGCAGTTTAACAGGGGGGTATGGCTACACCTTC. Amino acids: CASSLTGGYGYTF.

The chain uses TRBV5-4 and TRBJ2-5, with D unclear. There are 11 residues in the CDR3. Between the trimmed V and J ends, which lost 3 bases and 2 bases, there was a span of 2 bases. The V gene's germline CDR1 is SGHNT and CDR2 YYREEE (reference sequence). The CDR3 DNA follows: TGTGCCAGCAGCTCACAAGAGACCCAGTACTTC. Its protein is CASSSQETQYF.

The chain links TRBV5-1 to TRBJ2-3; 13 nucleotides match TRBD2. With 3 bases clipped from V and 3 bases from J, the junction kept 4 bases outside the gene matches. Germline V gene lookup returns CDR1 SGHRS and CDR2 YFSETQ. The CDR3 sequence is 16 residues long. This CDR3 is CASSSGLAGDTDTQYF. The CDR3 bases are TGCGCCAGCAGCTCAGGACTAGCGGGGGATACAGATACGCAGTATTTT.

The V call is TRBV4-2, the J call TRBJ1-5, with TRBD1 matching over 7 bases. The germline V gene encodes CDR1 LGHNA and CDR2 YNFKEQ. The J segment lost 2 bases and the V segment lost 1 base, leaving 2 bases of the junction unmatched. This CDR3 has 15 amino acids. This CDR3 is CASSQVQGGNQPQHF. The CDR3 nucleotides read TGTGCCAGCAGCCAAGTCCAGGGGGGCAATCAGCCCCAGCATTTT.

This clone was counted once. The V call is TRBV5-5, the J call TRBJ1-2; tentatively, D is TRBD1 (6 bases). V was trimmed by 2 bases and J by 4 bases, leaving 6 bases between them. The V gene's germline CDR1 is SGHKS and CDR2 YYEKEE (reference sequence). The CDR3 extends over 12 amino acids. The CDR3 bases are TGTGCCAGCAGCTTAGGGGGCTATGGCTACACCTTC. Translated, it gives CASSLGGYGYTF.

This chain links TRBV18 with TRBJ1-5, with TRBD1 matching 7 bases. Germline-derived CDR1 and CDR2 are KGHSH and LQKENI. The V segment lost 3 bases and the J segment 6 bases; nucleotides outside the gene matches: 5. The length of the CDR3 is 14 residues. DNA of the CDR3: TGTGCCAGCTCACCCACAGGGGTGGGTCAGCCCCAGCATTTT. Protein sequence: CASSPTGVGQPQHF.

This sequence joins TRBV7-2 and TRBJ1-5; 7 nucleotides align to TRBD1. Germline values: CDR1 SGHTA, CDR2 FQGNSA. Losses at the gene ends were 1 base for V and 7 bases for J; bases not matched to a gene: 4. There are 14 residues in the CDR3. The CDR3 reads CASSLVRGQQPQHF. In nucleotides, the CDR3 is TGTGCCAGCAGCTTAGTGAGGGGGCAGCAGCCCCAGCATTTT.

The CDR3 loop is CAISRTFGEADTQYF. The CDR3 DNA reads TGTGCCATCAGTCGGACTTTCGGGGAGGCAGATACGCAGTATTTT. The chain links TRBV10-3 to TRBJ2-3; TRBD2 might be the D (6 bases). Germline lookup yields CDR1 ENHRY and CDR2 SYGVKD. V lost 5 bases to trimming and J lost 4 bases, with 16 bases between them. This CDR3 has 15 residues.

The chain links TRBV6-5 to TRBJ1-2; possibly TRBD1 for D (6 bases). The CDR3 has 12 residues. Germline values: CDR1 MNHEY, CDR2 SVGAGI. V was shortened by 7 bases and J by 8 bases, with 14 bases between the two germline ends. CDR3 DNA sequence: TGTGCCAGCACTCAGGGAGGGGGAGGCTACACCTTC. Protein sequence: CASTQGGGGYTF.

This chain links TRBV5-3 with TRBJ2-2, with 14 bases that match TRBD2. TRBV5-3 counts as an open reading frame of uncertain function. The CDR3 totals 20 residues. With 4 bases clipped from V and 4 bases from J, the junction kept 15 bases outside the gene matches. Written as DNA, the CDR3 is TGTGCCAGAAGCGCCGCCGGAGGGACTAGCGGGAGAATGCCCACCGGGGAGCTGTTTTTT. This codes for CARSAAGGTSGRMPTGELFF.

The V and J genes are TRBV7-2 and TRBJ1-2; possible D gene TRBD1, 6 bases. CDR3 size: 18 residues. Trimming pared 4 bases from V and 1 base from J, leaving 22 bases between. CDR1 and CDR2 (germline): SGHTA, FQGNSA. CDR3 sequence: CASSSTGGATRNNYGYTF. The CDR3 nucleotides are TGTGCCAGCAGCTCGACGGGGGGCGCCACACGGAATAACTATGGCTACACCTTC. The complete variable domain, with remaining parts taken from reference TRBV7-2 and TRBJ1-2, reads GAGVSQSPSNKVTEKGKDVELRCDPISGHTALYWYRQSLGQGLEFLIYFQGNSAPDKSGLPSDRFSAERTGGSVSTLTIQRTQQEDSAVYLCASSSTGGATRNNYGYTFGSGTRLTVV.

V is TRBV6-2 or TRBV6-3 and J is TRBJ2-4; D is unresolved. V was clipped by 5 bases and J by 0 bases, with 11 bases between them. The CDR3 contains 15 residues. CDR1 is MNHEY and CDR2 is SVGEGT in the germline V gene. The CDR3 DNA is TGTGCCAGCAGTCCACTGACACTAGCCAAAAACATTCAGTACTTC. This translates into CASSPLTLAKNIQYF.

This chain joins TRBV27 and TRBJ1-6, with D perhaps matching TRBD1 (5 bases). Trimming took 6 bases from V and 7 from J, leaving 19 bases between them. The length of the CDR3 is 16 residues. Per germline, CDR1 MNHEY and CDR2 SMNVEV (reference sequence). CDR3 protein: CASRITTGLRNSPLHF. The CDR3, as DNA: TGTGCCAGCAGAATAACTACAGGTTTAAGGAATTCACCCCTCCACTTT.

The chain recombines TRBV6-2 or TRBV6-3 with TRBJ2-7, with 7 bases fitting TRBD1. The CDR3 totals 12 residues. After removal of 6 bases from V and 6 bases from J, the junction contained 5 bases not matched to a gene. Looked up from germline, CDR1 is MNHEY and CDR2 is SVGEGT. DNA of the CDR3: TGTGCCAGCAGCCTCAGGGGGACCGAGCAGTACTTC. Encoded protein: CASSLRGTEQYF.

This clone appeared once. This chain uses TRBV6-5 with TRBJ2-5; 8 nucleotides agree with TRBD1. The germline CDR1 and CDR2 sequences are MNHEY and SVGAGI. The CDR3 covers 15 residues. V lost 6 bases to trimming and J lost 5 bases; unmatched junction nucleotides: 11. The DNA of the CDR3 is TGTGCCAGCAGGGTTGCAGGGGGCGCCTATGAGACCCAGTACTTC. This translates into CASRVAGGAYETQYF.

The chain carries TRBV3-1 (or the pseudogene TRBV3-2) and TRBJ2-1; 12 positions agree with TRBD2. Trimming removed 4 bases from V and 2 bases from J; junction bases left unmatched: 3. Germline CDR1 is LGHDT and CDR2 is YNNKEL (reference sequence). The CDR3 has 16 amino acids. In DNA, the CDR3 is TGTGCCAGCAGCCTGCTAGCGGGGGGGCCCTACAATGAGCAGTTCTTC. Translating gives CASSLLAGGPYNEQFF.

The J gene is TRBJ1-1, the V gene TRBV28, with D perhaps TRBD1 (5 bases). The V end lost 6 bases, the J end lost 0 bases, and 14 bases lay between the germline ends. Germline V gives CDR1 MDHEN, CDR2 SYDVKM. The CDR3 is 15 amino acids. Written as DNA, the CDR3 is TGTGCCAGCAGGTGGGGCGGAACCATGAACACTGAAGCTTTCTTT. Protein sequence: CASRWGGTMNTEAFF.

V and J are TRBV6-5 and TRBJ1-2; TRBD1 agrees at 8 bases. Germline V gene data show CDR1 as MNHEY and CDR2 as SVGAGI. This CDR3 contains 16 residues. Trimming cost V 0 bases and J 8 bases; bases outside gene matches: 11. The CDR3: CASSYSITLQGVGYTF. CDR3 DNA: TGTGCCAGCAGTTACTCGATAACATTACAGGGGGTCGGCTACACCTTC.

The DNA for the CDR3 is TGTGCCAGCAGCTCTCTCCCGGGAGGGGGGCCCTACAATGAGCAGTTCTTC. Encoded protein: CASSSLPGGGPYNEQFF. The chain recombines TRBV5-4 with TRBJ2-1; 8 nucleotides agree with TRBD2. This CDR3 has 17 residues. Germline V CDR1 and CDR2: SGHNT, YYREEE (reference sequence). V shed 3 bases, J shed 2 bases, and the junction held 10 bases outside the gene matches.

The J gene is TRBJ2-5, the V gene TRBV6-6; the match to TRBD2 covers 10 bases. The CDR3 contains 13 residues. Looked up from germline, CDR1 is MNHNY and CDR2 is SVGAGI (reference sequence). J was trimmed by 3 bases and V by 9 bases; bases with no gene match: 4. The chain's CDR3 is CASIGLAEETQYF. The DNA of the CDR3 is TGTGCCAGTATAGGACTAGCGGAAGAGACCCAGTACTTC.

The chain carries TRBV3-1 (or the pseudogene TRBV3-2) and TRBJ2-7; 7 nucleotides line up with TRBD1. Germline CDR1 and CDR2: LGHDT and YNNKEL (reference sequence). V shed 4 bases, J shed 6 bases, and the junction held 6 bases outside the gene matches. The CDR3 extends over 13 amino acids. CDR3 in amino acids: CASSPSTGLEQYF. The CDR3 region has the DNA TGTGCCAGCAGCCCCTCGACAGGGCTCGAGCAGTACTTC.

This clone was observed a handful of times. V and J are TRBV3-1 (or the pseudogene TRBV3-2) and TRBJ1-1; D gene uncertain. The ends were cut back, 1 base at V and 6 bases at J, with 6 bases in the middle. The V gene's germline CDR1 is LGHDT and CDR2 YNNKEL (reference sequence). The CDR3 loop spans 12 amino acids. CDR3 residues: CASSQGTPEAFF. The DNA of the CDR3 is TGTGCCAGCAGCCAAGGGACTCCTGAAGCTTTCTTT.

The rearrangement links TRBV5-1 to TRBJ1-2, with a weak D call TRBD1 (6 bases). V was cut by 4 bases and J by 6 bases, with 16 bases left in between. The germline gives CDR1 SGHRS, CDR2 YFSETQ. The CDR3 sequence is 14 residues long. This CDR3 reads CASSTTGLGNGYTF. DNA for the CDR3: TGCGCCAGCAGCACCACAGGGTTGGGGAATGGCTACACCTTC.

This rearrangement joins TRBV7-9 to TRBJ2-3; 7 nucleotides match TRBD2. The CDR3 has 15 residues. From germline, CDR1 is SEHNR and CDR2 FQNEAQ (reference sequence). The V gene end was trimmed by 10 bases and the J gene end by 0 bases; junction bases not matched to a gene: 10. Written as DNA, the CDR3 is TGTGCCACCACGGGAAAGCGGGGAAGCACAGATACGCAGTATTTT. Translated: CATTGKRGSTDTQYF.

On this clone itself: No DNA is shown, since the ends of the CDR3 on it are uncertain; the CDR3 is the one TCRdb lists. The rearrangement uses TRBV7-9 and TRBJ1-4. CDR1 and CDR2 (germline): SEHNR, FQNEAQ (reference sequence). The CDR3 numbers 15 amino acids, ends counted. The CDR3 spells CASSFAGGSGLTPIF.

The CDR3: CATGSGSQPQHF. The CDR3 nucleotides are TGTGCCACCGGATCAGGGTCCCAGCCCCAGCATTTT. The V and J genes are TRBV24-1 and TRBJ1-5; TRBD1 is a possible D gene (5 bases). The CDR3 has 12 residues. Germline V lookup: CDR1 KGHDR, CDR2 SFDVKD. The V gene lost 9 bases and the J gene lost 7 bases, with 12 bases spanning the gap.

V is TRBV7-9 and J is TRBJ2-7; TRBD1 might be the D (6 bases). CDR3 size: 13 residues. CDR1 SEHNR and CDR2 FQNEAQ come from the germline V gene (reference sequence). The germline V and J ends were trimmed by 6 bases and 7 bases, with 16 bases remaining between them. The CDR3 spells CASRGANSGEQYF. CDR3 sequence (DNA): TGTGCCAGCAGGGGGGCCAACTCTGGAGAGCAGTACTTC.

The V call is TRBV19, the J call TRBJ1-2, with a weak D call TRBD1 (5 bases). V was cut by 5 bases and J by 8 bases, with 15 bases left in between. In germline, CDR1 is LNHDA, CDR2 SQIVND (reference sequence). The CDR3 is made up of 13 amino acids. The CDR3 coding sequence is TGTGCCAGTAGTGGGGCCGACGTTAGCGGCTACACCTTC. Its protein is CASSGADVSGYTF.

The chain employs TRBV18 and TRBJ2-7; 8 bases match TRBD1. This CDR3 is 13 amino acids long. With 4 bases clipped from V and 6 bases from J, the junction kept 5 bases outside the gene matches. Germline CDR1 reads KGHSH; CDR2 reads LQKENI. As DNA, the CDR3 is TGTGCCAGCTCACAATTGGACAGGGCCGAGCAGTACTTC. It translates to CASSQLDRAEQYF. Using reference TRBV18 and TRBJ2-7 for the parts outside the CDR3, the full variable domain is NAGVMQNPRHLVRRRGQEARLRCSPMKGHSHVYWYRQLPEEGLKFMVYLQKENIIDESGMPKERFSAEFPKEGPSILRIQQVVRGDSAAYFCASSQLDRAEQYFGPGTRLTVT.

V gene TRBV27 combines with J gene TRBJ1-6; 10 positions agree with TRBD1. V was clipped by 4 bases and J by 10 bases; unmatched bases: 10. Germline V gives CDR1 MNHEY, CDR2 SMNVEV (reference sequence). The CDR3 is 16 amino acids. The CDR3 region has the DNA TGTGCCAGCAGTTGGGGGACAGGGGAAGCGTGGTCACCCCTCCACTTT. Its translation is CASSWGTGEAWSPLHF.

V is TRBV7-2 and J is TRBJ2-4; D uncertain. CDR1 is SGHTA and CDR2 is FQGNSA in the germline V gene. This CDR3 has 16 residues. The V end lost 5 bases, the J end lost 0 bases, and 14 bases lay between the germline ends. The CDR3 protein is CASSPSYTLAKNIQYF. DNA of the CDR3: TGTGCCAGCAGCCCTTCCTATACCCTAGCCAAAAACATTCAGTACTTC.